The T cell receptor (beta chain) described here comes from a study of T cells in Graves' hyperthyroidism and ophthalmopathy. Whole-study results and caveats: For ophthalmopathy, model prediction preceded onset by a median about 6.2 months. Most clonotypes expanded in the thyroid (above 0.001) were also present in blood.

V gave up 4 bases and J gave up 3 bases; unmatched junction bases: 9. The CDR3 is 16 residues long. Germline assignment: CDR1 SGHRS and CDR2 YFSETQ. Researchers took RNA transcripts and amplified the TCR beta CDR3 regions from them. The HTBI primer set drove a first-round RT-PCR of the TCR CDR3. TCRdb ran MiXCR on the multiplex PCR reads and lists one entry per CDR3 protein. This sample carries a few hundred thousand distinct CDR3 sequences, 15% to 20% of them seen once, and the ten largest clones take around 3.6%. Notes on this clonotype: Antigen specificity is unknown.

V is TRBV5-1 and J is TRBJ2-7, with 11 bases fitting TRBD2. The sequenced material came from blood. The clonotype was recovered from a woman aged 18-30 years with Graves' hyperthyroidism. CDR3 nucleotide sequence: TGCGCCAGCAGCAGGTTAGCGGGAGGGATCCGCTACGAGCAGTACTTC. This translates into CASSRLAGGIRYEQYF.